Below, one T cell receptor beta chain is given with its context. The data are from a study of T-cell memory formation after mild COVID-19. TCRdb re-called the 5' RACE reads with MiXCR, one entry per CDR3 protein. The data contain about 320,000 distinct CDR3 sequences, 13% to 15% of them singletons. This TCR was recovered from a man younger than 30 who had mild COVID-19 (a few samples of this study predate the infection). Cell type and time point are not known. Sequences were obtained from PBMCs or a T cell subset sorted from them (not recorded which).

The CDR3 nucleotides are TGTGCCAGCAGCGTAGAACAGGGTGCAACATACGAGCAGTACTTC. The encoded protein is CASSVEQGATYEQYF. V usage is TRBV9 and J usage is TRBJ2-7, with D maybe TRBD1 (6 bases). V lost 0 bases, J lost 4 bases, and 14 bases lay in between. The CDR3 consists of 15 residues. Germline V gene data show CDR1 as SGDLS and CDR2 as YYNGEE. The whole variable domain, filled in from reference TRBV9 and TRBJ2-7, reads DSGVTQTPKHLITATGQRVTLRCSPRSGDLSVYWYQQSLDQGLQFLIQYYNGEERAKGNILERFSAQQFPDLHSELNLSSLELGDSALYFCASSVEQGATYEQYFGPGTRLTVT.